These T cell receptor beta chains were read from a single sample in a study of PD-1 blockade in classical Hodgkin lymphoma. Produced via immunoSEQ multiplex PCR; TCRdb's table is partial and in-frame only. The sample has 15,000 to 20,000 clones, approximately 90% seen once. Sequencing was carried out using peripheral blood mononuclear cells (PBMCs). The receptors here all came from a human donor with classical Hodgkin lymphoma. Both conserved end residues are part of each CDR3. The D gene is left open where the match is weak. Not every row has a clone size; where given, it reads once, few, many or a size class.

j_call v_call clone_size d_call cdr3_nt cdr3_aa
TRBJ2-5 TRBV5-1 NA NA TGCGCCAGCAGCTTGTCAGGCCCAGAGACCCAGTACTTC CASSLSGPETQYF
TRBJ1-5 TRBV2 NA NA TGTGCCAGCGGGACCCCCAATCAGCCCCAGCATTTT CASGTPNQPQHF
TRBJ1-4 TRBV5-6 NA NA TGTGCCAGCAGCTTGGGGAGGGAGAAACTGTTTTTT CASSLGREKLFF
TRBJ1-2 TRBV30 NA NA TGTGCCTGGAAGAGGGGACGAACAAACTATGGCTACACCTTC CAWKRGRTNYGYTF
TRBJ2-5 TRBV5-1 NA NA TGCGCCAGCAGCTCACAAGAGACCCAGTACTTC CASSSQETQYF
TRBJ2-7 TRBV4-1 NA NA TGCGCCAGCAGCCATGGGTACGAGCAGTACTTC CASSHGYEQYF
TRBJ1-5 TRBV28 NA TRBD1 TGTGCCAGCAGCGCGGACAGGGGTGGGGGCCGACCCCAGCATTTT CASSADRGGGRPQHF
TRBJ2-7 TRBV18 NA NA TGTGCCAGCTCACCGGAACGTAGCCACGAGCAGTACTTC CASSPERSHEQYF
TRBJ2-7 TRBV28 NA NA TGTGCCAGCAGTTTAGGGGGGGCCGGAGTCTACGAGCAGTACTTC CASSLGGAGVYEQYF
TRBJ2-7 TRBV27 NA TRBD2 TGTGCCAGCAGTCCCCGTCGCGGGAGGGACCTCTACGAGCAGTACTTC CASSPRRGRDLYEQYF
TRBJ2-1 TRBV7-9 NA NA TGTGCCAGCAGCTTAGCGGGGGGCAATGAGCAGTTCTTC CASSLAGGNEQFF
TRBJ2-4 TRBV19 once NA TGTGCCAGTAGTCAGAGAGGGGGGGAAAACATTCAGTACTTC CASSQRGGENIQYF
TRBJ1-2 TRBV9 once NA TGTGCCTCATACTCGGGGGCCTGGGGCTACACCTTC CASYSGAWGYTF
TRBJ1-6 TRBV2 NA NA TGTGCCAGCAAAGAAGCGCCCTATAATTCACCCCTCCACTTT CASKEAPYNSPLHF
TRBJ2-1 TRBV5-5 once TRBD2 TGTGCCAGCAGGGCGACTAGCGAGAGGCAGTTCTTC CASRATSERQFF
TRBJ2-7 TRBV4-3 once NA TGCGCCAGCAGCCAAGATGACACGACAGAGGCCTCCTACGAGCAGTACTTC CASSQDDTTEASYEQYF
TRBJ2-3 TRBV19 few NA TGTGCCTCCCAAGCGACCTTTAGCACAGATACGCAGTATTTT CASQATFSTDTQYF
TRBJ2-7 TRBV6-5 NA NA TGTGCCAGCAGTGACCGGAACGATTTCTACGAGCAGTACTTC CASSDRNDFYEQYF
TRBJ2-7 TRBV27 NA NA TGTGCCAGCAGTCCGCTCAGCCCCGGCCGCTACTCCTACGAGCAGTACTTC CASSPLSPGRYSYEQYF
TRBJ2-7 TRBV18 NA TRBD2 TGTGCCAGCTCACACCCCGGGACTAGAAGTATGCACGAGCAGTACTTC CASSHPGTRSMHEQYF
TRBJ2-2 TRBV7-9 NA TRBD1 TGTGCCAGCAGCCCACAGGGGTTGAACACCGGGGAGCTGTTTTTT CASSPQGLNTGELFF
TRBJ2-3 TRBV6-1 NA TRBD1 TGTGCCAGCAGTGAAGCGCAGGGGGACCAGCGAGTCTATACGCAGTATTTT CASSEAQGDQRVYTQYF
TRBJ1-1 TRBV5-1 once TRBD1 TGCGCCAGCAGCTTGGGAGACAGGGAAAAAGCTTTCTTT CASSLGDREKAFF
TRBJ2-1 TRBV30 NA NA TGTGCCTGGAGTGTAGGCGAGGGGCGCTACAATGAGCAGTTCTTC CAWSVGEGRYNEQFF
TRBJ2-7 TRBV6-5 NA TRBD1 TGTGCCAGCAACAGGGGATACGAGCAGTACTTC CASNRGYEQYF
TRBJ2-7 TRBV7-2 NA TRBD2 TGTGCCAGCAGCTTAGTCGGGGTTGCGGGAGGAGAAACCTACGAGCAGTACTTC CASSLVGVAGGETYEQYF
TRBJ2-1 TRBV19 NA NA TGTGCCAGCAAACTACTCTCACACGATGAGCAGTTCTTC CASKLLSHDEQFF
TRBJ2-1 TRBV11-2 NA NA TGTGCCAGCAGCCCAGGGGGGGGCAAGTGGAATGAGCAGTTCTTC CASSPGGGKWNEQFF
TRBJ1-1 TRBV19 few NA TGTGCCAGTAGTCCATATTCCCTAGGGGACACTGAAGCTTTCTTT CASSPYSLGDTEAFF
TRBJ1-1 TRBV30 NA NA TGTGCCTGGAGTGTACCGGGCAGCATCAACACTGAAGCTTTCTTT CAWSVPGSINTEAFF
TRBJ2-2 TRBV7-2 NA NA TGTGCCAGCGTCCAGGAGATAAACACCGGGGAGCTGTTTTTT CASVQEINTGELFF
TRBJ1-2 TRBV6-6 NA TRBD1 TGTGCCAGCAGTTACGTGGGACAGGGGGTCTATGGCTACACCTTC CASSYVGQGVYGYTF
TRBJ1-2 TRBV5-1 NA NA TGCGCCAGCAGCTTGGACAGGGCCTCTTTTTTCGGCTACACCTTC CASSLDRASFFGYTF
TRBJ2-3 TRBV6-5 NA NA TGTGCCAGCAGTTACTCGGACTTGACAAGCACAGATACGCAGTATTTT CASSYSDLTSTDTQYF
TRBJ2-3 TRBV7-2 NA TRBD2 TGTGCCAGCAGCCTAGCGATTAGCGGGAGGGCGAGGGATACGCAGTATTTT CASSLAISGRARDTQYF
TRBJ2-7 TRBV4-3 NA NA TGCGCCAGCAGCCAAGACGCAGGGGTGAGCTCCTACGAGCAGTACTTC CASSQDAGVSSYEQYF
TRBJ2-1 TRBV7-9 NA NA TGTGCCAGCAGCCTACTGCTCGGGACTGCGACTAATGAGCAGTTCTTC CASSLLLGTATNEQFF
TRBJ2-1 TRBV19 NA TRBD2 TGTGCCAGTAGGATCTTAGCGGGAGGAGCCGCCAATGAGCAGTTCTTC CASRILAGGAANEQFF
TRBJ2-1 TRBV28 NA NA TGTGCCAGCACCCAATACAATGAGCAGTTCTTC CASTQYNEQFF
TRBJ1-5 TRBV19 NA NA TGTGCCAGTAGTATTAGGGGCAATCAGCCCCAGCATTTT CASSIRGNQPQHF
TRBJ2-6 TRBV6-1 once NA TGTGCCAGCAGTGAAGGACTCACTGGGGCCAACGTCCTGACTTTC CASSEGLTGANVLTF